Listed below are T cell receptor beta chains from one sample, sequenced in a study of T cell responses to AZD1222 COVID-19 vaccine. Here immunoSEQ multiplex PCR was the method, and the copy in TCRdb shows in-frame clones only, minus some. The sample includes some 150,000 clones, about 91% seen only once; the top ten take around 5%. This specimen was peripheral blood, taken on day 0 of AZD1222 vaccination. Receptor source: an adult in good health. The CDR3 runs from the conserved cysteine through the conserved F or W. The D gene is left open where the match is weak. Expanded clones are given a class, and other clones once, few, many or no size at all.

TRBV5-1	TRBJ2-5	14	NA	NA	TGCGCCAGCGGTAGACGGGGGATACAAGAGACCCAGTACTTC	CASGRRGIQETQYF
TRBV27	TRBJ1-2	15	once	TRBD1	TGTGCCAGCAGTTTTCGAGAGACAGGGGGCTATGGCTACACCTTC	CASSFRETGGYGYTF
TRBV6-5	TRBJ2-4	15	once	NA	TGTGCCAGCAGTTACTCGGCAGGGTTGGGGAACATTCAGTACTTC	CASSYSAGLGNIQYF
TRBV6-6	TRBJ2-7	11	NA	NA	TGTGCACTGGGGGACTCCTACGAGCAGTACTTC	CALGDSYEQYF
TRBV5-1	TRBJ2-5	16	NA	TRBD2	TGCGCCAGCAGCTGGACTAGTGGGGCCCTACAAGAGACCCAGTACTTC	CASSWTSGALQETQYF
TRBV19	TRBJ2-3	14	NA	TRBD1	TGTGCCAGTACCCCGGACAGGGAGTCAGATACGCAGTATTTT	CASTPDRESDTQYF
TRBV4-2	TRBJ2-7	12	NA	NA	TGTGCCAGCAGCCAAGAGAACTACGAGCAGTACTTC	CASSQENYEQYF
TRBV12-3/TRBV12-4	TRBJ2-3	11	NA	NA	TGTGCCAGCAGCCGCACAGATACGCAGTATTTT	CASSRTDTQYF
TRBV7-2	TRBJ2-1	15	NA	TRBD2	TGTGCCAGCACCCCCATGCGGGGGGGCTACAATGAGCAGTTCTTC	CASTPMRGGYNEQFF
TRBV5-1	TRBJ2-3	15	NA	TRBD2	TGCGCCAGCAGCTTGAAGGCCGGGAGGGCAGATACGCAGTATTTT	CASSLKAGRADTQYF
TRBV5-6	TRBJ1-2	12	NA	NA	TGTGCCAGCAGAGAGGGCCCGGGTGGCTACACCTTC	CASREGPGGYTF
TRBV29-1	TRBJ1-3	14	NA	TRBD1	TGCAGCGTAGAAGGACAGGACCGCGGAAACACCATATATTTT	CSVEGQDRGNTIYF
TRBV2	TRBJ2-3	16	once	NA	TGTGCCAGCAGTGGCAGCGTGACGACCCTCACAGATACGCAGTATTTT	CASSGSVTTLTDTQYF
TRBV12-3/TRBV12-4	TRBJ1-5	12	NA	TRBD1	TGTGCCAGCAGCGGACAGGGGATTGACAGGGATTTT	CASSGQGIDRDF
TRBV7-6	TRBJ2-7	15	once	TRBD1	TGTGCCAGCAGCCCCCGGGACAGGGGAGCATACGAGCAGTACTTC	CASSPRDRGAYEQYF
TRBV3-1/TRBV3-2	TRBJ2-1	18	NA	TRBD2	TGTGCCAGCAGCCAACCTGGGACTAGCGGGAAATCCTACAATGAGCAGTTCTTC	CASSQPGTSGKSYNEQFF
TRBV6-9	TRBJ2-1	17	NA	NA	TGTGCCAGCAGCCATTCCCAGACTACTTCAAATCTGTCGGAGCAGTTCTTC	CASSHSQTTSNLSEQFF
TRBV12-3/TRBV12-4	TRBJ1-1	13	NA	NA	TGTGCCAGCAGTTTACAGGCAGGGGCTGAAGCTTTCTTT	CASSLQAGAEAFF
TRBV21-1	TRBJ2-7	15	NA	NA	TGTGCCAGCCCTCCGGTGCGGGGACGGGCCTACGAGCAGTACTTC	CASPPVRGRAYEQYF
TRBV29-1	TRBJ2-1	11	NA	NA	TGCAGCGCCCCAAAGCGGGATGAGCAGTTCTTC	CSAPKRDEQFF
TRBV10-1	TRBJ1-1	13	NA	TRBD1	TGCGCCAGTAGGGACAGAGAGAACACTGAAGCTTTCTTT	CASRDRENTEAFF
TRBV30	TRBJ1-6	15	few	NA	TGTGCCTGGAGTACCCTCCGGACCCGTAATTCACCCCTCCACTTT	CAWSTLRTRNSPLHF